This T cell receptor beta chain originates from a study of post-analysis software for immune sequencing data. The study, taken as a whole, reports: Samples from one preparation batch, clustered by F measure, grouped strongly together. Among four to six TRBV segments more frequent in patients than controls were TRBV5-6, TRBV5-1 and TRBV20-1.

The count of this clonotype is one. What it binds is unknown. Presence of unique molecular identifiers characterized the TCR beta cDNA libraries. TCRdb redid the calling of the PCR reads with MiXCR, one entry per CDR3 protein. The profile shows over 300,000 distinct CDR3 sequences, approximately 33% of them singletons. Germline V gene sequence: CDR1 MGHRA, CDR2 YSYEKL. V shed 3 bases and J shed 3 bases, with 20 bases lying between them. This CDR3 is built from 18 residues. The material sequenced was blood. The rearrangement joins TRBV4-1 to TRBJ1-4; D remains unclear. This clonotype originated in a girl aged 10-17 years with multiple sclerosis. The chain's CDR3 is CASSHVARARRANEKLFF. In nucleotides, the CDR3 is TGCGCCAGCAGCCACGTAGCACGAGCACGTCGGGCTAATGAAAAACTGTTTTTT.